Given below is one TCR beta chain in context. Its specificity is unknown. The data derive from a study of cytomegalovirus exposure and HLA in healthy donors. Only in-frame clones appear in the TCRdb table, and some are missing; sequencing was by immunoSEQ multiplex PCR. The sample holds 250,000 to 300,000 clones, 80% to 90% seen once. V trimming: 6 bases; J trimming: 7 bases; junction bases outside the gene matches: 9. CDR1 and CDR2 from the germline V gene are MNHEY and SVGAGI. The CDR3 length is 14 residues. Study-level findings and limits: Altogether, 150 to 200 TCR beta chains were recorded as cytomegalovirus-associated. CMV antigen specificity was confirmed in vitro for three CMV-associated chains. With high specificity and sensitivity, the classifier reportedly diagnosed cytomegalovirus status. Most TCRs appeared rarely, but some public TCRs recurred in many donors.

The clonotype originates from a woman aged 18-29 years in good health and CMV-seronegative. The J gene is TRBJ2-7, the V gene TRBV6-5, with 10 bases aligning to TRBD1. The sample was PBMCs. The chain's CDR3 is CASRRQGAVREQYF. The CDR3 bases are TGTGCCAGCAGAAGACAGGGGGCAGTTCGGGAGCAGTACTTC.